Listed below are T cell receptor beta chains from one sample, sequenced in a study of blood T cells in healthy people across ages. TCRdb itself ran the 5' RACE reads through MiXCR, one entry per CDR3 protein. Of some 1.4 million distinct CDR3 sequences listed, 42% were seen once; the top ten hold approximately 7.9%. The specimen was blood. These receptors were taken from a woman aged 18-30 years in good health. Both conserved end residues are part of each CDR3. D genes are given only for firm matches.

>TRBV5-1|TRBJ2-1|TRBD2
CASSGSGRRVNEQFF
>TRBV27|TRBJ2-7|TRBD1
CASSWTLRDSTYEQYF
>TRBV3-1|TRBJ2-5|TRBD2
CASSQDQGLVETQYF
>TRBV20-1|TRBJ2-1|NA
CSTGRYNEQFF
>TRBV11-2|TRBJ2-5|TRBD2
CASSLWLAEETQYF
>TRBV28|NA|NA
CASRLGRGRYEQYF
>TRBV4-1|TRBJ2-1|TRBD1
CASSQASPGQGVEQFF
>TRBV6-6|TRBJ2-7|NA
CASSYGEYRSYEQYF
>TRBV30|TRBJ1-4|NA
CAWSPSLLSTNEKLFF
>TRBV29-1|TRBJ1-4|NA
CSAAGSYNEKLFF